This T cell receptor (beta chain) was captured by sequencing in a study of T cell changes during pregnancy in multiple sclerosis. Using immunoSEQ multiplex PCR, the repertoire was profiled, and TCRdb retains in-frame clones only, with some absent. In the table there are roughly 33,000 clones, approximately 90% of which are singletons. Looked up from germline, CDR1 is SQVTM and CDR2 is ANQGSEA. This CDR3 has 12 residues. V lost 7 bases and J 9 bases, leaving 16 bases between the germline ends. Sequences were derived from CD4+ T cells from peripheral blood mononuclear cells, sampled in the third trimester of pregnancy. The rearrangement uses TRBV29-1 and TRBJ2-4; possible D gene TRBD2, 7 bases. The sequence was obtained from a female donor in good health, enrolled as a control in a pregnancy study. CDR3 amino acids: CSAEGGEAIQYF. Written as DNA, the CDR3 is TGCAGCGCCGAGGGGGGGGAGGCCATTCAGTACTTC.